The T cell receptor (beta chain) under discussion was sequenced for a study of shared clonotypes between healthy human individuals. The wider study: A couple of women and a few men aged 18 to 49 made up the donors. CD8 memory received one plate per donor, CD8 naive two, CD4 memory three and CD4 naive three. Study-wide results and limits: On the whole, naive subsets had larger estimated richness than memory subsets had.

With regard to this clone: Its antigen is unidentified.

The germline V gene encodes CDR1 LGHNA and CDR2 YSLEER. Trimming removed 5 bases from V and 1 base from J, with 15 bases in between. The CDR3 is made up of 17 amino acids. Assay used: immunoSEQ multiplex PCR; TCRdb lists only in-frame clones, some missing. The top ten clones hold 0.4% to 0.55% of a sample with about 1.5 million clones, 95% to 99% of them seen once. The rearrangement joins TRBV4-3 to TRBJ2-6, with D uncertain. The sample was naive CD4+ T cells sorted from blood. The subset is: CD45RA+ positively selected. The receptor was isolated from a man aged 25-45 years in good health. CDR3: CASSAHQALSGANVLTF. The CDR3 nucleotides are TGCGCCAGCAGCGCTCATCAAGCGCTTTCTGGGGCCAACGTCCTGACTTTC.